The subject of this entry is one T cell receptor (beta chain). At one of its ends the junction is not consistent with the germline gene, which may arise from a read error. This sample is drawn from a study of radiotherapy plus CTLA-4 blockade in lung cancer. Study summary: Disease control was present in under 35% of patients, and objective responses in approximately 20%.

The germline gives CDR1 LNHDA, CDR2 SQIVND (reference sequence). The CDR3 runs 13 residues. Sequencing used immunoSEQ multiplex PCR; TCRdb keeps in-frame clones, though not all of them. The sample lists tens of thousands of clones, 60% to 85% seen once, with around 24% in the top ten. This sequence was found in a human donor with non-small cell lung cancer that progressed on radiotherapy plus ipilimumab. Sequencing was performed on peripheral blood, taken from a patient treated with radiotherapy plus ipilimumab. The chain combines TRBV19 with TRBJ1-1; D may be TRBD1 (5 bases). CDR3 amino acids: CATSTWEGAEAFF. CDR3 coding DNA: TGTGCCACTAGTACTTGGGAAGGGGCCGAAGCTTTCTTT.